The text below deals with one T cell receptor (beta chain). This entry comes from a study of blood T cell repertoires in COVID-19. Overall study context: What the recovered Cohort 3 donors had was two negative PCRs, clearance, or symptom resolution. T cells, B-cell-depleted T cells, or PBMCs provided the cDNA or gDNA that served as material.

Between the trimmed V and J ends, which lost 6 bases and 6 bases, there was a span of 9 bases. The CDR3 covers 12 residues. Germline loops: CDR1 MDHEN, CDR2 SYDVKM. The protocol was immunoSEQ multiplex PCR, while the TCRdb copy is restricted to in-frame clones and leaves out a portion. The sample has under 400,000 clones, around 87% seen once; the top ten hold more than 1.5%. Assignment of participants to cohorts was predicated upon participant-reported clinical history. Sequences were obtained from PBMCs or T cells enriched from blood (not recorded which). This sequence joins TRBV28 and TRBJ1-5; D not resolved. This receptor was obtained from a man aged 40-50 years in a cohort exposed to, infected with or recovered from COVID-19 (not recorded which). This CDR3 is CASSGGPQPQHF. CDR3 coding DNA: TGTGCCAGCAGCGGAGGGCCTCAGCCCCAGCATTTT.